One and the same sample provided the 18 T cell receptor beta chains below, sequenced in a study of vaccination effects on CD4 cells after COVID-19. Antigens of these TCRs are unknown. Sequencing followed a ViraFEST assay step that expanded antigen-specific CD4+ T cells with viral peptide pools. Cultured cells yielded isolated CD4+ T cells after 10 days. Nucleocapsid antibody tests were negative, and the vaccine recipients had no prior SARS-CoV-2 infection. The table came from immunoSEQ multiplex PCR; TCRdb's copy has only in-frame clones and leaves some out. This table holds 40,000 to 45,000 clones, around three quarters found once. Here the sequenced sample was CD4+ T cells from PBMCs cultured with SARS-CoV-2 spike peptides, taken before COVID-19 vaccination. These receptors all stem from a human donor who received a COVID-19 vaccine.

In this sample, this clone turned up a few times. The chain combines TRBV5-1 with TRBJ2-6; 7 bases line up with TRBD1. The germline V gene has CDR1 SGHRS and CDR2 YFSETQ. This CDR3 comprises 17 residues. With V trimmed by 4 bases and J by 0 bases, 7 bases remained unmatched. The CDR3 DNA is TGCGCCAGCAGCCAGACAGGGTTAGGCTCTGGGGCCAACGTCCTGACTTTC. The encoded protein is CASSQTGLGSGANVLTF.

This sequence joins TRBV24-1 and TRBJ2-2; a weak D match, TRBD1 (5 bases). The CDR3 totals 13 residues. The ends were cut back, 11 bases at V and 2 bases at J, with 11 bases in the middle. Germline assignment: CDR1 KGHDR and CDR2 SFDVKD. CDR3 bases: TGTGCCATCGCGACAGTAAACACCGGGGAGCTGTTTTTT. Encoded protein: CAIATVNTGELFF.

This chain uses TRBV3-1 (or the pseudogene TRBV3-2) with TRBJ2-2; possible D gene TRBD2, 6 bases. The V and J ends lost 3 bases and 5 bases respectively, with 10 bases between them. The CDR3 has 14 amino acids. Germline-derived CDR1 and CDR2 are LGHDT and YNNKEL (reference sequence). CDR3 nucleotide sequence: TGTGCCAGCAGCCAGGGGGGACTTACCGGGGAGCTGTTTTTT. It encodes CASSQGGLTGELFF.

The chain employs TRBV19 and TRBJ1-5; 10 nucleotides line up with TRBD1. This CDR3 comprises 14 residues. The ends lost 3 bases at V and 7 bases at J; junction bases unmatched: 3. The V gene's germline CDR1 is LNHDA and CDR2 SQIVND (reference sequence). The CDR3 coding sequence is TGTGCCAGTAGTATCCGGACAGGGGGACAGCCCCAGCATTTT. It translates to CASSIRTGGQPQHF.

In DNA, the CDR3 is TGTGCCAGCAGTTCCCTGACAGGGGGCCGTCTCGGCGGCTACACCTTC. Its protein is CASSSLTGGRLGGYTF. The rearrangement joins TRBV28 to TRBJ1-2; 10 bases are a match to TRBD1. This CDR3 is 16 amino acids long. Germline-derived CDR1 and CDR2 are MDHEN and SYDVKM. Losses at the gene ends were 4 bases for V and 8 bases for J; bases not matched to a gene: 13.

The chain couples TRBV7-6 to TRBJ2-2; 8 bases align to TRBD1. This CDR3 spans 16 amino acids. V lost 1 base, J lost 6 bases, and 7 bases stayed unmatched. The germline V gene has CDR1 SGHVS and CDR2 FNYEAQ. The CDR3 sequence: CASSLGGRGLAGELFF. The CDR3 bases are TGTGCCAGCAGCTTAGGAGGCAGGGGGCTGGCCGGGGAGCTGTTTTTT.

The CDR3 bases are TGTGCCTGGAGACCCGACACCGACTACAATGAGCAGTTCTTC. It translates to CAWRPDTDYNEQFF. The chain employs TRBV30 and TRBJ2-1; D gene uncertain. CDR3 length: 14 amino acids. Germline CDR1 and CDR2: GTSNPN and SVGIG (reference sequence). The V and J ends lost 3 bases and 3 bases respectively, with 12 bases between them.

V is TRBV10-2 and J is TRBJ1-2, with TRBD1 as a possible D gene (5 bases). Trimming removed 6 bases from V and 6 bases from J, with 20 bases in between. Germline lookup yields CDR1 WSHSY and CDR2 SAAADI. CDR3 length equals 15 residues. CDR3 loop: CASRPEGEGLNGYTF. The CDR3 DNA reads TGCGCCAGCAGGCCCGAGGGTGAGGGACTCAATGGCTACACCTTC.

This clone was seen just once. The CDR3 loop is CASSLATGEETQYF. The CDR3 DNA is TGCGCCAGCAGCTTGGCGACAGGGGAAGAGACCCAGTACTTC. This chain links TRBV5-1 with TRBJ2-5, with 8 bases matching TRBD1. Germline V gene sequence: CDR1 SGHRS, CDR2 YFSETQ. The CDR3 consists of 14 residues. With 0 bases clipped from V and 3 bases from J, the junction kept 1 base outside the gene matches.

CDR3 residues: CASPNRFGQGSTDTQYF. CDR3 bases: TGTGCCAGTCCGAATAGGTTCGGACAGGGAAGCACAGATACGCAGTATTTT. The rearrangement joins TRBV5-8 to TRBJ2-3; 8 bases are shared with TRBD1. The CDR3 spans 17 residues. Germline CDR1 SGHTS, CDR2 YDEGEE. J was trimmed by 0 bases and V by 8 bases; bases with no gene match: 14.

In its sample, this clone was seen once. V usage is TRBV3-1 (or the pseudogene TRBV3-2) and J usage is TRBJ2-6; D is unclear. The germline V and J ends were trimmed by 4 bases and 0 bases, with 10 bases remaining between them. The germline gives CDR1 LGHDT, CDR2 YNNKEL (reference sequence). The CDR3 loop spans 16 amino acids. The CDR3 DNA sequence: TGTGCCAGCAGCCTCCTGACTGCCTCTGGGGCCAACGTCCTGACTTTC. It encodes CASSLLTASGANVLTF.

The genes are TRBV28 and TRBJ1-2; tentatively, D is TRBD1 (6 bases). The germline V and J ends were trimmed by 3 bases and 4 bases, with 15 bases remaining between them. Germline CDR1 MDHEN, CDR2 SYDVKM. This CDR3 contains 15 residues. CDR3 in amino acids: CASSFLTGGAYGYTF. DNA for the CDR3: TGTGCCAGCAGTTTCTTGACAGGTGGGGCCTATGGCTACACCTTC.

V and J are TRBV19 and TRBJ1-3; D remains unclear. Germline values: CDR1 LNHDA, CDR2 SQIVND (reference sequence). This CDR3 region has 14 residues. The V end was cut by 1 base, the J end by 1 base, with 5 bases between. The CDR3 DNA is TGTGCCAGTAGTATAGCCCCTTCTGGAAACACCATATATTTT. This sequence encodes CASSIAPSGNTIYF.

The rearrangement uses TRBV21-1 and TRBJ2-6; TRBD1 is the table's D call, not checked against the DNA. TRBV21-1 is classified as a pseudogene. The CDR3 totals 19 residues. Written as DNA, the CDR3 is TGTGCCAGCAGCAAAGCTTCGGACAGGGGGCGTTGCGGGGCCAACGTCCTGACTTTC. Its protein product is CASSKASDRGRCGANVLTF.

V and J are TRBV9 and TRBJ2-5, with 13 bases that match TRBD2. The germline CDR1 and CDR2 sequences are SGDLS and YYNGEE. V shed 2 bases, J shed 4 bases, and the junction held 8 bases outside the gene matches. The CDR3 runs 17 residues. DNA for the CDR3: TGTGCCAGCAGCGTTACCCCACTAGCGGGGGGGGGAGAGACCCAGTACTTC. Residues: CASSVTPLAGGGETQYF.

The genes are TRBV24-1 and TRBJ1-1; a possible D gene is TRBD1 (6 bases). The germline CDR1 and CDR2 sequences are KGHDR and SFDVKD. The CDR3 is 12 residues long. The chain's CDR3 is CAARGGNTEAFF. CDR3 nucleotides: TGTGCGGCTCGGGGGGGCAACACTGAAGCTTTCTTT.

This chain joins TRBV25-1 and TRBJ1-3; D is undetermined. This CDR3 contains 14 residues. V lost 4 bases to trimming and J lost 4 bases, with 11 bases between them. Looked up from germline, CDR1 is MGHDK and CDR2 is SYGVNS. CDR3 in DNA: TGTGCCAGCAGTGGTGCGGGGTACGGAAACACCATATATTTT. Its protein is CASSGAGYGNTIYF.

Here the CDR3 reads CASIRAWPTYEQYV. The DNA for the CDR3 is TGTGCCAGCATAAGGGCTTGGCCAACCTACGAGCAGTACGTC. This rearrangement joins TRBV2 to TRBJ2-7; D uncertain. The germline V and J ends were trimmed by 7 bases and 2 bases, with 15 bases remaining between them. The CDR3 runs to 14 residues. Germline values: CDR1 SNHLY, CDR2 FYNNEI.